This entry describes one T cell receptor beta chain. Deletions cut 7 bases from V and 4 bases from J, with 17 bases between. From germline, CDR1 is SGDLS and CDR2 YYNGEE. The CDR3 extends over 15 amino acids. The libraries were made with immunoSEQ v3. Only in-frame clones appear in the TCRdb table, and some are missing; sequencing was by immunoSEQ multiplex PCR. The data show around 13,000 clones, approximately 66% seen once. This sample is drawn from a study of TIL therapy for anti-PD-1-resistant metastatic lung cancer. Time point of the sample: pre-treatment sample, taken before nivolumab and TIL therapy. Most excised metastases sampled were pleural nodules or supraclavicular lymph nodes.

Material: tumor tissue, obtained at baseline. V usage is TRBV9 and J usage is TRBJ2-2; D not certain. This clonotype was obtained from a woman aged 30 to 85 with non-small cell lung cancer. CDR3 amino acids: CASSPARWFTGELFF. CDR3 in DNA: TGTGCCAGCTCACCTGCCCGCTGGTTCACCGGGGAGCTGTTTTTT.